The 3 T cell receptor beta chains reported below all come from one sample, sequenced in a study of T cell changes during pregnancy in multiple sclerosis. TCRdb's table, derived via immunoSEQ multiplex PCR, lists solely in-frame clones and lacks some. Of over 30,000 clones in the sample, about 90% were seen once. The starting material was CD4+ T cells from peripheral blood mononuclear cells, obtained in the third trimester of pregnancy. Receptor source: a female donor in good health, enrolled as a control in a pregnancy study.

The J gene is TRBJ2-3, the V gene TRBV2, with D perhaps matching TRBD2 (5 bases). The germline CDR1 and CDR2 sequences are SNHLY and FYNNEI. The CDR3 consists of 14 residues. V lost 7 bases and J 7 bases, leaving 18 bases between the germline ends. Here the CDR3 reads CASNRAERSYTQYF. As DNA, the CDR3 is TGTGCCAGCAATCGAGCGGAGCGATCCTATACGCAGTATTTT.

This rearrangement joins TRBV5-4 to TRBJ2-5; 7 bases align to TRBD2. The junction had 10 bases not matched to a gene; V was cut back by 3 bases and J by 2 bases. The CDR3 consists of 16 residues. Germline V gene data show CDR1 as SGHNT and CDR2 as YYREEE (reference sequence). CDR3 nucleotide sequence: TGTGCCAGCAGCTGGAACCGCGGGGGTGGGCAAGAGACCCAGTACTTC. This gives the protein CASSWNRGGGQETQYF.

The chain joins TRBV4-3 to TRBJ2-5; D ambiguous. The CDR3 is 15 amino acids. V dropped 0 bases and J dropped 2 bases, with 10 bases sitting between them. CDR1 is LGHNA, CDR2 YSLEER, per germline. The CDR3: CASSQDLNFQETQYF. The CDR3, as DNA: TGCGCCAGCAGCCAAGATTTGAACTTTCAAGAGACCCAGTACTTC.